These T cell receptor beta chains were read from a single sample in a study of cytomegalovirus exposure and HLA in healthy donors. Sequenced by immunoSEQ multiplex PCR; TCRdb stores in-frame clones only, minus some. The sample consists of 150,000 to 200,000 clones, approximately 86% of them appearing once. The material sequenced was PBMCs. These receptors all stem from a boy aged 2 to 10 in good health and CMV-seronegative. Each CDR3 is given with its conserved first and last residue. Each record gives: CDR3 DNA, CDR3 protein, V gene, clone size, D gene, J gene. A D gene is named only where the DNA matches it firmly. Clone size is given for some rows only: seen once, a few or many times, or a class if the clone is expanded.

CDR3 DNA: TGCGCCAGCAGTGACCCCAGACTAGCGGGGGATCCTCGGGAGACCCAGTACTTC
CDR3 protein: CASSDPRLAGDPRETQYF
V gene: TRBV10-1
clone size: -
D gene: TRBD2
J gene: TRBJ2-5

CDR3 DNA: TGTGCCAGGGGGCACAGGGGAGTAGATACGCAGTATTTT
CDR3 protein: CARGHRGVDTQYF
V gene: TRBV2
clone size: -
D gene: TRBD1
J gene: TRBJ2-3

CDR3 DNA: TGTGCCTGGAGAAGCGGGGTGGGTCAGATAGAGACCCAGTACTTC
CDR3 protein: CAWRSGVGQIETQYF
V gene: TRBV30
clone size: -
D gene: TRBD2
J gene: TRBJ2-5

CDR3 DNA: TGCGCCAGCAGTGAGTCGACTTACAATGAGCAGTTCTTC
CDR3 protein: CASSESTYNEQFF
V gene: TRBV10-1
clone size: -
D gene: -
J gene: TRBJ2-1

CDR3 DNA: TGTGCCAGCAGCTTAGCGCAGGGGTCCACAGATACGCAGTATTTT
CDR3 protein: CASSLAQGSTDTQYF
V gene: TRBV7-9
clone size: -
D gene: -
J gene: TRBJ2-3

CDR3 DNA: TGTGCCAGCAGGACCGGGGCTGGAAACACCATATATTTT
CDR3 protein: CASRTGAGNTIYF
V gene: TRBV7-2
clone size: -
D gene: -
J gene: TRBJ1-3

CDR3 DNA: TGTGCCAGTAGCCAGGGGGACCTCTCCTACAATGAGCAGTTCTTC
CDR3 protein: CASSQGDLSYNEQFF
V gene: TRBV19
clone size: -
D gene: TRBD1
J gene: TRBJ2-1

CDR3 DNA: TGCGCCAGCAGCGGAAGGACAGGGCTGAACACTGAAGCTTTCTTT
CDR3 protein: CASSGRTGLNTEAFF
V gene: TRBV5-1
clone size: once
D gene: TRBD1
J gene: TRBJ1-1

CDR3 DNA: TGTGCCAGCAGTGAGCGACATAGTCGCTACGAGCAGTACTTC
CDR3 protein: CASSERHSRYEQYF
V gene: TRBV2
clone size: -
D gene: -
J gene: TRBJ2-7

CDR3 DNA: TGTGCCAGCAGCCGGGACAGTCCCCTCTACTACAATGAGCAGTTCTTC
CDR3 protein: CASSRDSPLYYNEQFF
V gene: TRBV7-2
clone size: -
D gene: TRBD1
J gene: TRBJ2-1

CDR3 DNA: TGCGCCAGCAGCTTGGGCGGACAGTCTTATTCACCCCTCCACTTT
CDR3 protein: CASSLGGQSYSPLHF
V gene: TRBV5-1
clone size: few
D gene: -
J gene: TRBJ1-6

CDR3 DNA: TGTGCCAGTAGTGGGGCTAGCGGGGCGAACACCGGGGAGCTGTTTTTT
CDR3 protein: CASSGASGANTGELFF
V gene: TRBV19
clone size: -
D gene: TRBD2
J gene: TRBJ2-2